A single sample is the source of the 3 T cell receptor beta chains below, sequenced in a study of blood T cell repertoires in COVID-19. Sequenced by immunoSEQ multiplex PCR; TCRdb stores in-frame clones only, minus some. This repertoire shows over 120,000 clones, 88% found once; its top ten account for 1.7%. Sample: peripheral blood. Receptor source: a woman in her forties or fifties with acute or convalescent COVID-19.

The count of this clone is one. V gene TRBV2 combines with J gene TRBJ2-4; the D gene is possibly TRBD1 (5 bases). V dropped 2 bases and J dropped 1 base, with 9 bases sitting between them. Germline assignment: CDR1 SNHLY and CDR2 FYNNEI. The CDR3 length is 15 residues. For the CDR3, the DNA is TGTGCCAGCAGTGAATTGTACAGGGCCAAAAACATTCAGTACTTC. Protein sequence: CASSELYRAKNIQYF.

A single count supports this clone. The chain uses TRBV5-1 and TRBJ2-5, with 7 bases matching TRBD1. J was trimmed by 1 base and V by 6 bases; bases with no gene match: 6. CDR1 and CDR2 (germline): SGHRS, YFSETQ. This CDR3 is 14 amino acids long. The CDR3 protein is CASNAAGGQETQYF. CDR3 sequence (DNA): TGCGCCAGCAATGCGGCAGGGGGCCAAGAGACCCAGTACTTC.

This chain links TRBV5-1 with TRBJ1-3, with 8 positions matching TRBD1. Per the germline V gene, CDR1 is SGHRS and CDR2 is YFSETQ. V trimming: 0 bases; J trimming: 4 bases; junction bases outside the gene matches: 0. This CDR3 has 14 amino acids. CDR3 region: CASSLGTGGNTIYF. In DNA form, the CDR3 reads TGCGCCAGCAGCTTGGGGACAGGGGGAAACACCATATATTTT.